The 4 T cell receptor beta chains below all came from one sample that was sequenced in a study of blood T cell repertoires in COVID-19. Here immunoSEQ multiplex PCR was the method, and the copy in TCRdb shows in-frame clones only, minus some. The sample consists of around 260,000 clones, 85% of them appearing once. Sequenced sample: peripheral blood. The receptors here all came from a human donor in a cohort sampled during active COVID-19.

This chain links TRBV6-6 with TRBJ1-1, with TRBD1 as a possible D gene (5 bases). Deletions cut 7 bases from V and 3 bases from J, with 12 bases between. The CDR3 spans 13 residues. CDR1 and CDR2 (germline): MNHNY, SVGAGI (reference sequence). The DNA of the CDR3 is TGTGCCAGCACTACAACAGGTTACACTGAAGCTTTCTTT. It specifies CASTTTGYTEAFF.

J is TRBJ2-5 and V is TRBV7-2; tentatively, D is TRBD2 (5 bases). Germline assignment: CDR1 SGHTA and CDR2 FQGNSA. This CDR3 contains 15 residues. Deletions cut 5 bases from V and 6 bases from J, with 19 bases between. CDR3 coding DNA: TGTGCCAGCAGCCCGCGACCGAGACTACCGCAGACCCAGTACTTC. Translating it yields CASSPRPRLPQTQYF. The whole variable domain, filled in from reference TRBV7-2 and TRBJ2-5, reads GAGVSQSPSNKVTEKGKDVELRCDPISGHTALYWYRQSLGQGLEFLIYFQGNSAPDKSGLPSDRFSAERTGGSVSTLTIQRTQQEDSAVYLCASSPRPRLPQTQYFGPGTRLLVL.

The genes are TRBV25-1 and TRBJ2-1; 12 bases line up with TRBD2. The germline V gene has CDR1 MGHDK and CDR2 SYGVNS. The CDR3 sequence is 17 residues long. J gave up 1 base and V 4 bases, and 5 bases lay outside the gene matches. CDR3 amino acids: CASSGLAGVGSYNEQFF. For the CDR3, the DNA is TGTGCCAGCAGTGGACTAGCGGGAGTCGGTTCCTACAATGAGCAGTTCTTC.

V usage is TRBV18 and J usage is TRBJ2-2; no firm D call. Germline assignment: CDR1 KGHSH and CDR2 LQKENI. Trimming shortened V by 0 bases and J by 0 bases, and 5 bases separated the two germline ends. CDR3 length equals 15 residues. CDR3 in DNA: TGTGCCAGCTCACCACCGGCCGCGAACACCGGGGAGCTGTTTTTT. Encoded protein: CASSPPAANTGELFF.